This T cell receptor beta chain was recovered during a study of T-cell memory formation after mild COVID-19. MiXCR, applied by TCRdb to the 5' RACE reads, yields one record per CDR3 protein. The sample comprises 550,000 to 600,000 distinct CDR3 sequences, roughly a sixth of which are singletons, and around 8.1% rests with the top ten. The V and J ends lost 0 bases and 0 bases, in that order; junction bases with no gene match: 2. The CDR3 is 15 residues long. Germline V gives CDR1 SGDLS, CDR2 YYNGEE. V usage is TRBV9 and J usage is TRBJ1-1; the match to TRBD1 covers 7 bases. The sample consisted of PBMCs or a T cell subset sorted from them (not recorded which). This TCR was recovered from an adult woman who had mild COVID-19 (a few samples of this study predate the infection). Cell type and time point are not known. CDR3 bases: TGTGCCAGCAGCGTAGTGGACAGGATGAACACTGAAGCTTTCTTT. This gives the protein CASSVVDRMNTEAFF.